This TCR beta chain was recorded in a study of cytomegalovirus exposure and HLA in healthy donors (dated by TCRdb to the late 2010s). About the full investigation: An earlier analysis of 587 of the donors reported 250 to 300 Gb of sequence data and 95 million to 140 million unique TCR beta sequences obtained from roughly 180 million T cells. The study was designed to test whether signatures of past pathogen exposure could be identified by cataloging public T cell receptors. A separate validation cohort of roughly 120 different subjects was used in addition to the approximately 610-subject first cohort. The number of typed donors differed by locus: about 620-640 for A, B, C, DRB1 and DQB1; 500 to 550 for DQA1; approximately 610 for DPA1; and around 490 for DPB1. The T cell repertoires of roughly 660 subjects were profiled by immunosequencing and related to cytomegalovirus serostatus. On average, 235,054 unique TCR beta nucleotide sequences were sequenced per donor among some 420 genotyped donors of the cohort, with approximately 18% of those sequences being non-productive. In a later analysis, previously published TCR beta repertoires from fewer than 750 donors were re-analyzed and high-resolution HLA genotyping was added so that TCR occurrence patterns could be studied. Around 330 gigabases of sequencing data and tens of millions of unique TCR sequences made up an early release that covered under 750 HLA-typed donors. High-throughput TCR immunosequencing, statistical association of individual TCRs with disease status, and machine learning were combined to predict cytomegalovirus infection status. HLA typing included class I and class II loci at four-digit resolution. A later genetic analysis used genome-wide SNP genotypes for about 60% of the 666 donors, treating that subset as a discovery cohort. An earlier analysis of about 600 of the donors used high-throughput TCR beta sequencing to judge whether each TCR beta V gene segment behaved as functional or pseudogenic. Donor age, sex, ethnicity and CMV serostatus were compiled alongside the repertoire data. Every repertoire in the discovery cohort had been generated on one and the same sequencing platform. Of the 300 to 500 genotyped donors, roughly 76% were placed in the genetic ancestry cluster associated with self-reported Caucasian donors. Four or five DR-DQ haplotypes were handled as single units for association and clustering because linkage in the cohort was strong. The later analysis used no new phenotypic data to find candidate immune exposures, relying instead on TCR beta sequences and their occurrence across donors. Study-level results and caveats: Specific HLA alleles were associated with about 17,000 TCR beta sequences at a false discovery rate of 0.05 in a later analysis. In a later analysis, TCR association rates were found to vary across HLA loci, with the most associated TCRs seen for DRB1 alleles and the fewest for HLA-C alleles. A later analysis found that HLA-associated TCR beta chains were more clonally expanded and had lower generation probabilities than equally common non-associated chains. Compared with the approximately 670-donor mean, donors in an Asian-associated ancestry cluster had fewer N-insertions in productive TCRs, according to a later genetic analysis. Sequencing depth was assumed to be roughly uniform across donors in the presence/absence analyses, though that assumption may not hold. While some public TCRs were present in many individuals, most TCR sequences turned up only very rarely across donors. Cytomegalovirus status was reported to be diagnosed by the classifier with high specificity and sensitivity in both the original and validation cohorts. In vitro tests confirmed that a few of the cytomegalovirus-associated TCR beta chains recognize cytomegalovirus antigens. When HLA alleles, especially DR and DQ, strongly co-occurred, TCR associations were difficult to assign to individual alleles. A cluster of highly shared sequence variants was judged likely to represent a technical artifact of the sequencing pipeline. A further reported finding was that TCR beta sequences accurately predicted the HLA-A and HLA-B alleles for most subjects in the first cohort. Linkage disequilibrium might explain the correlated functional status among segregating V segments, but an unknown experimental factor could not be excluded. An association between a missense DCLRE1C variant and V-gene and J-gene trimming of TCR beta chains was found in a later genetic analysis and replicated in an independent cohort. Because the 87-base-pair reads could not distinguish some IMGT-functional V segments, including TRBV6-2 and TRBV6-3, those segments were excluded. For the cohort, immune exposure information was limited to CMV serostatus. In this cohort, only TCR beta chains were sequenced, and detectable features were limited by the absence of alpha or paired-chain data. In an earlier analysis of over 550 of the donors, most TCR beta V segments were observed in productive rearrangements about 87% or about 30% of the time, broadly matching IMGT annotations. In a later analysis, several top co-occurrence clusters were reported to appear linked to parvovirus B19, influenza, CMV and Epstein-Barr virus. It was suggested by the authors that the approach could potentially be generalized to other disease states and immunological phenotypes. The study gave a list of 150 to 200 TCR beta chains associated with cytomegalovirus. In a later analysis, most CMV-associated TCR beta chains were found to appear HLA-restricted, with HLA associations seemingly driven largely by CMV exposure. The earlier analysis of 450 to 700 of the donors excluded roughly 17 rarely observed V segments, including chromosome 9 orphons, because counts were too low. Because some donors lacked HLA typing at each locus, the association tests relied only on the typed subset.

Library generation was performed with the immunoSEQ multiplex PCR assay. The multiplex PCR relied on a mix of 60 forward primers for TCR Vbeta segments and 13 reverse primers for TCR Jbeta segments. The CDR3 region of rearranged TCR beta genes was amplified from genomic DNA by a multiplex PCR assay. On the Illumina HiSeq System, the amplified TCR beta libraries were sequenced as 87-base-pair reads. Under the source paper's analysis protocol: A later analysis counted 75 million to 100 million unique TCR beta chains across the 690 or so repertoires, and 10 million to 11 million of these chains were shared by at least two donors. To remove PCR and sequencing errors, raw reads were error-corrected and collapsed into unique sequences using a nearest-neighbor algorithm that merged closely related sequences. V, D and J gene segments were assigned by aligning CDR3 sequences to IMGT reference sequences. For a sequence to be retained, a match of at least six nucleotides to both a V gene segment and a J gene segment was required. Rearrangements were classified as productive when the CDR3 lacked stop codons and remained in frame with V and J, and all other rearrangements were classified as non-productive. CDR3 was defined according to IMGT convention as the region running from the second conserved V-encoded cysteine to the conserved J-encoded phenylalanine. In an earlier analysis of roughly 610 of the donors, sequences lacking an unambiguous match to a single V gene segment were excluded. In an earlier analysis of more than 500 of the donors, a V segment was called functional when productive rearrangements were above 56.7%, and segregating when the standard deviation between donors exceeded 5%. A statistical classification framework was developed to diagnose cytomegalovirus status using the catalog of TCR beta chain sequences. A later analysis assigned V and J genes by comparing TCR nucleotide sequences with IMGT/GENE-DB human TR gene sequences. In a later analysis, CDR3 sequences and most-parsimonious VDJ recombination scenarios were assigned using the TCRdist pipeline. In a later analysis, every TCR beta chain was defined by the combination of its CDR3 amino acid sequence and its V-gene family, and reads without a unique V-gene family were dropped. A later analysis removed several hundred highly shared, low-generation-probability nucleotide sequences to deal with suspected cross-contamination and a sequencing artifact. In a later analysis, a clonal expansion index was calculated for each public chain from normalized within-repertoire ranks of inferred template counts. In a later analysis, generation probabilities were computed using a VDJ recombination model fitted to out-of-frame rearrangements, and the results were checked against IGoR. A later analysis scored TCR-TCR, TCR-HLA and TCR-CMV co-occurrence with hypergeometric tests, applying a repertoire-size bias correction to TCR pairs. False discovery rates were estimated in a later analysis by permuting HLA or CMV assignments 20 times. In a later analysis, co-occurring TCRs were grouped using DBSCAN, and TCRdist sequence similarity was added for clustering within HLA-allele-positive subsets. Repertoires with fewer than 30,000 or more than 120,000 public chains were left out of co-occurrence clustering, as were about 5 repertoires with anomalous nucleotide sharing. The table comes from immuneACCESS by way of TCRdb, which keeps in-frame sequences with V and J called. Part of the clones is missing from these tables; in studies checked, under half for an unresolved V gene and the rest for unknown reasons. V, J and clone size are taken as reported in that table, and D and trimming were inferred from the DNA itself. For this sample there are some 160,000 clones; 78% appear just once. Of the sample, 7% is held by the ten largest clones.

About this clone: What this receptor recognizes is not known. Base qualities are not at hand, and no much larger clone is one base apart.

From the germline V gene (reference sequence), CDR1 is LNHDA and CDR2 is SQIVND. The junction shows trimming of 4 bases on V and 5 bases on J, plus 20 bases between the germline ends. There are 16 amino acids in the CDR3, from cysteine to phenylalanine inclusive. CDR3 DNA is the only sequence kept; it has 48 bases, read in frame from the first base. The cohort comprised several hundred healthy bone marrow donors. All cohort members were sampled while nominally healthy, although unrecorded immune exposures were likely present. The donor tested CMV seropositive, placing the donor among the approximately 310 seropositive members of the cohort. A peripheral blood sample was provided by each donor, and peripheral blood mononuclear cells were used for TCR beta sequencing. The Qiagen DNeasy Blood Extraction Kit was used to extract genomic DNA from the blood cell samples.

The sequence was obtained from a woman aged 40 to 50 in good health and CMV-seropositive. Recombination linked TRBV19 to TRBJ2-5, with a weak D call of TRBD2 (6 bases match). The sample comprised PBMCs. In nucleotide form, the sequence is TGTGCCAGTAGTAGCCCCGGGGGACGGGGCGGTGAGACCCAGTACTTC. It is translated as CASSSPGGRGGETQYF.